Below, 18 T cell receptor beta chains from the same sample are listed, as sequenced in a study of blood T cell repertoires in COVID-19. Repertoires were generated with immunoSEQ multiplex PCR, while TCRdb's copy carries only in-frame clones and drops some. This table holds roughly 320,000 clones, roughly 90% found once. Sequenced sample: PBMCs or T cells enriched from blood (not recorded which). These receptors all stem from a woman in her thirties who had been exposed to COVID-19.

The chain is built from TRBV4-1 and TRBJ2-7; 7 bases line up with TRBD2. This CDR3 comprises 14 residues. V lost 6 bases to trimming and J lost 6 bases; unmatched junction nucleotides: 11. Germline CDR1 and CDR2: MGHRA and YSYEKL. The CDR3 bases are TGCGCCAGCAGAAGAGGGAGGGCTGGGAGCGAGCAGTACTTC. Its translation: CASRRGRAGSEQYF.

The V call is TRBV12-3 or TRBV12-4, the J call TRBJ1-1; no firm D call. The CDR3 consists of 13 residues. Deletions cut 7 bases from V and 7 bases from J, with 16 bases between. In nucleotides, the CDR3 is TGTGCCAGCACTTTGACTGAAGGCGGTGAAGCTTTCTTT. It encodes CASTLTEGGEAFF.

The CDR3 bases are TGTGCCAGCAGTGTCAGAAGCGCAACTAATGAAAAACTGTTTTTT. Encoded protein: CASSVRSATNEKLFF. The V gene is TRBV2, the J gene TRBJ1-4, with unresolved D. CDR1 is SNHLY and CDR2 is FYNNEI in the germline V gene. With 4 bases removed from V and 0 bases from J, the gap between germline ends came to 9 bases. CDR3 length: 15 residues.

This clone was recorded only once. This sample also contains other DNA sequences that code for the same CDR3. The chain combines TRBV4-1 with TRBJ2-7; D may be TRBD2 (5 bases). Germline V lookup: CDR1 MGHRA, CDR2 YSYEKL. The CDR3 sequence is 13 residues long. Trimming removed 0 bases at V and 5 bases at J, with 8 bases between. CDR3 nucleotides: TGCGCCAGCAGCCAAGAGGGGAGAGACGAGCAGTACTTC. It translates to CASSQEGRDEQYF.

The chain is built from TRBV7-8 and TRBJ2-4, with D possibly TRBD1 on 5 matching bases. CDR1 is SGHVS, CDR2 FQNEAQ, per germline. The V and J ends lost 0 bases and 2 bases respectively, with 11 bases between them. The CDR3 spans 16 residues. CDR3 bases: TGTGCCAGCAGCTTAGCGGGCAGGGCCACCAAAAACATTCAGTACTTC. The encoded protein is CASSLAGRATKNIQYF.

The chain employs TRBV7-8 and TRBJ2-7; D call uncertain. This CDR3 spans 13 amino acids. V was shortened by 0 bases and J by 6 bases, with 9 bases between the two germline ends. Germline CDR1 is SGHVS and CDR2 is FQNEAQ. The CDR3 bases are TGTGCCAGCAGCTTAGCGACCCCTAGCGAGCAGTACTTC. Protein product: CASSLATPSEQYF.

J is TRBJ2-5 and V is TRBV6-5; TRBD1 matches at 8 bases. With 0 bases clipped from V and 4 bases from J, the junction kept 7 bases outside the gene matches. The CDR3 totals 16 residues. From germline, CDR1 is MNHEY and CDR2 SVGAGI. Here the CDR3 DNA reads TGTGCCAGCAGTTACTCTTGGACAGGGACGCGAGAGACCCAGTACTTC. Translated: CASSYSWTGTRETQYF.

The chain links TRBV3-1 (or the pseudogene TRBV3-2) to TRBJ2-4; D not certain. The CDR3 length is 15 residues. Germline values: CDR1 LGHDT, CDR2 YNNKEL (reference sequence). V shed 2 bases and J shed 1 base, with 9 bases lying between them. The CDR3 reads CASSQLGRAKNIQYF. The CDR3, as DNA: TGTGCCAGCAGCCAATTAGGCAGGGCCAAAAACATTCAGTACTTC.

This clone was observed a single time. The CDR3, as DNA: TGTGCCAGCAGCTTAGGACTAGTCAGGGTCCACGAGCAGTACTTC. Protein sequence: CASSLGLVRVHEQYF. The chain combines TRBV5-4 with TRBJ2-7; 7 nucleotides line up with TRBD2. This CDR3 is built from 15 residues. Germline CDR1 and CDR2: SGHNT and YYREEE (reference sequence). Trimming took 2 bases from V and 5 from J; bases not matched to a gene: 10. Drawing the rest from reference TRBV5-4 and TRBJ2-7, the complete variable domain is ETGVTQSPTHLIKTRGQQVTLRCSSQSGHNTVSWYQQALGQGPQFIFQYYREEENGRGNFPPRFSGLQFPNYSSELNVNALELDDSALYLCASSLGLVRVHEQYFGPGTRLTVT.

Regarding this clone: The sample holds other DNA sequences that translate to the same CDR3. This rearrangement joins TRBV5-1 to TRBJ2-5, with D perhaps matching TRBD2 (7 bases). Germline V gives CDR1 SGHRS, CDR2 YFSETQ. The CDR3 runs to 14 residues. The V and J ends lost 0 bases and 2 bases respectively, with 8 bases between them. The CDR3 DNA reads TGCGCCAGCAGCTTGGAGGGGGGGCAAGAGACCCAGTACTTC. This translates into CASSLEGGQETQYF.

The chain carries TRBV19 and TRBJ1-6, with a weak D call TRBD1 (6 bases). The CDR3 is 16 amino acids. V was cut by 5 bases and J by 10 bases, with 21 bases left in between. Germline V gives CDR1 LNHDA, CDR2 SQIVND (reference sequence). The CDR3 sequence is CASSSIIQGLGSPLHF. DNA for the CDR3: TGTGCCAGTAGTTCTATCATACAGGGTCTAGGATCACCCCTCCACTTT.

The chain links TRBV7-9 to TRBJ2-3; 12 nucleotides match TRBD2. The CDR3 extends over 15 amino acids. Germline V gives CDR1 SEHNR, CDR2 FQNEAQ (reference sequence). V was pared by 0 bases and J by 6 bases, with 1 base of the junction left unmatched. This CDR3 reads CASSLAGLAGDTQYF. The CDR3 bases are TGTGCCAGCAGCTTAGCAGGACTAGCGGGGGATACGCAGTATTTT.

V usage is TRBV20-1 and J usage is TRBJ1-6; D gene uncertain. V lost 3 bases to trimming and J lost 8 bases, with 2 bases between them. The germline CDR1 and CDR2 sequences are DFQATT and SNEGSKA (reference sequence). This CDR3 region has 10 residues. The CDR3: CSASYSPLHF. For the CDR3, the DNA is TGCAGTGCTAGCTATTCACCCCTCCACTTT.

The chain has TRBV14 and TRBJ1-1; perhaps TRBD1 as D (5 bases). The V gene's germline CDR1 is SGHDN and CDR2 FVKESK. CDR3 length: 13 residues. The V end lost 0 bases, the J end lost 9 bases, and 11 bases lay between the germline ends. CDR3 protein: CASSQDWQGKAFF. Written as DNA, the CDR3 is TGTGCCAGCAGCCAAGATTGGCAGGGCAAAGCTTTCTTT.

V gene TRBV30 combines with J gene TRBJ1-2, with TRBD1 matching 9 bases. The germline CDR1 and CDR2 sequences are GTSNPN and SVGIG (reference sequence). V gave up 5 bases and J gave up 6 bases; unmatched junction bases: 7. The CDR3 extends over 13 amino acids. The CDR3 region is CAWGAGQGDGYTF. The CDR3, as DNA: TGTGCCTGGGGAGCGGGACAGGGTGATGGCTACACCTTC.

This clone occurred once. This chain links TRBV7-9 with TRBJ2-6; D unclear. Germline CDR1 SEHNR, CDR2 FQNEAQ (reference sequence). There are 13 residues in the CDR3. Trimming cost V 10 bases and J 2 bases, with 9 bases left between them. CDR3 DNA: TGTGCCAATCAGGTGACTGGGGCCAACGTCCTGACTTTC. This gives the protein CANQVTGANVLTF.

The chain has TRBV12-3 or TRBV12-4 and TRBJ1-6; D uncertain. V was shortened by 6 bases and J by 7 bases, with 10 bases between the two germline ends. This CDR3 spans 13 amino acids. The CDR3 loop reads CASSSFPNSPLHF. CDR3 sequence (DNA): TGTGCCAGCAGCTCCTTTCCGAATTCACCCCTCCACTTT.

The rearrangement joins TRBV7-9 to TRBJ2-1; 7 nucleotides line up with TRBD2. Germline loops: CDR1 SEHNR, CDR2 FQNEAQ (reference sequence). The V segment lost 3 bases and the J segment 0 bases; nucleotides outside the gene matches: 11. This CDR3 spans 18 amino acids. CDR3: CASSFSQRDFSSYNEQFF. The DNA for the CDR3 is TGTGCCAGCAGCTTTAGCCAGCGGGACTTTAGCTCCTACAATGAGCAGTTCTTC. The full variable domain, completed using reference TRBV7-9 and TRBJ2-1, is DTGVSQNPRHKITKRGQNVTFRCDPISEHNRLYWYRQTLGQGPEFLTYFQNEAQLEKSRLLSDRFSAERPKGSFSTLEIQRTEQGDSAMYLCASSFSQRDFSSYNEQFFGPGTRLTVL.